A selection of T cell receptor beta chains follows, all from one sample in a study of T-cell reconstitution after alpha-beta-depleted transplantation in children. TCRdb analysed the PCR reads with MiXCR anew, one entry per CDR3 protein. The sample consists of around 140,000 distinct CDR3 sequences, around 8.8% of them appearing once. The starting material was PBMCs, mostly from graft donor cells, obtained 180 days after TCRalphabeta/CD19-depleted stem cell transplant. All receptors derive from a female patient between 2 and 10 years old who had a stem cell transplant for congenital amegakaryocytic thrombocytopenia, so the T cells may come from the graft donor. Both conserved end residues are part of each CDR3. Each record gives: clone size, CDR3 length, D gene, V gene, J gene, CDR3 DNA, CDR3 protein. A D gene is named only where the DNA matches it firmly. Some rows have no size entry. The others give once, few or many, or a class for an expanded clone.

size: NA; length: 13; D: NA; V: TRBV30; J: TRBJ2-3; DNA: TGTGCCTGGGACAGAAGTAGCACAGATACGCAGTATTTT; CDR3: CAWDRSSTDTQYF
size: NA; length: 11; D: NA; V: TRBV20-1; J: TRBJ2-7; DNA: TGCAGTGCTACCCCCCCCTACGAGCAGTACTTC; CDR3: CSATPPYEQYF
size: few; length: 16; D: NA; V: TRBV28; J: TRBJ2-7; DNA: TGTGCCAGCAGTTTATGGGGGGGCGGGAGTTTATACGAGCAGTACTTC; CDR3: CASSLWGGGSLYEQYF
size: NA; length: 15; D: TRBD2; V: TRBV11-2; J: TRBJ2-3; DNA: TGTGCCAGCAGCTCCATCGTGGGGGGGACAGATACGCAGTATTTT; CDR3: CASSSIVGGTDTQYF
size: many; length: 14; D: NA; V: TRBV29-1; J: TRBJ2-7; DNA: TGCAGCGTGAAGGATCGGGATTTTGCCTACGAGCAGTACTTC; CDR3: CSVKDRDFAYEQYF
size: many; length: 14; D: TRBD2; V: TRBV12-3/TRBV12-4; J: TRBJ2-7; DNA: TGTGCCAGCAGTTTAAGGGGGACTAGCGCTGAGCAGTACTTC; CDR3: CASSLRGTSAEQYF
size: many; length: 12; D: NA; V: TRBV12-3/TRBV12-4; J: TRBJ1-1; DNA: TGTGCCAGCAGTTTTGCAGGGATTGAAGCTTTCTTT; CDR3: CASSFAGIEAFF
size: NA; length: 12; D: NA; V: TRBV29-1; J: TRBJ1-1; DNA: TGCAGCGCCAGACTGATGAACACTGAAGCTTTCTTT; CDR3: CSARLMNTEAFF
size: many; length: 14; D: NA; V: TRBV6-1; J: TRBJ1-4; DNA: TGTGCCAGCAGACGCGGGGTGGGACAAGAAAAACTGTTTTTT; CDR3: CASRRGVGQEKLFF
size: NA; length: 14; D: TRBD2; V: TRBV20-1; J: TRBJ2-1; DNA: TGCAGTGCTGCCTACCGCGGGAGGGCCGATGAGCAGTTCTTC; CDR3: CSAAYRGRADEQFF
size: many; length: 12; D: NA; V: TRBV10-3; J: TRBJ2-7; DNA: TGTGCCATCAAATCGGACCTCTACGAGCAGTACTTC; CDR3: CAIKSDLYEQYF
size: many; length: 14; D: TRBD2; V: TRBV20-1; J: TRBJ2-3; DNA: TGCAGTCACGGATCTAGCGGGATCACAGATACGCAGTATTTT; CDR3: CSHGSSGITDTQYF
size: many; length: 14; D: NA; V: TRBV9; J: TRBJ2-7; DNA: TGTGCCAGCAGCGTAGACAGTTATCCCTACGAGCAGTACTTC; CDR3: CASSVDSYPYEQYF
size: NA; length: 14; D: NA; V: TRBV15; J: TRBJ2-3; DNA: TGTGCCACCAGCCCCCCACTGCCCACAGATACGCAGTATTTT; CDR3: CATSPPLPTDTQYF
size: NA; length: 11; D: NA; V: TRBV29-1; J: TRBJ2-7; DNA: TGCAGCGTTGGCAGCCGTTACGAGCAGTACTTC; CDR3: CSVGSRYEQYF
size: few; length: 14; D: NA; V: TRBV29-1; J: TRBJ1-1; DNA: TGCAGCGTTATGACAGGCTCCATGAACACTGAAGCTTTCTTT; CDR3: CSVMTGSMNTEAFF
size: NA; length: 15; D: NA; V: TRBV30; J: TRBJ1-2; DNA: TGTGCCTGGAGCGCCCCGGGCAGGGCCGTGTATGGCTACACCTTC; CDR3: CAWSAPGRAVYGYTF
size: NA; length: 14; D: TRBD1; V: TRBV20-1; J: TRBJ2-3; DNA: TGCAGTGCTAGAGAGGACAGGGTGACAGATACGCAGTATTTT; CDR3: CSAREDRVTDTQYF
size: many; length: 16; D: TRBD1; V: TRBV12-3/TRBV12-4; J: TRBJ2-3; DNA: TGTGCCAGCAGCCCCGAGGGACAGGGGATCTCAGATACGCAGTATTTT; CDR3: CASSPEGQGISDTQYF
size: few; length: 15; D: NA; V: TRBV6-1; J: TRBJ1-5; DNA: TGTGCCAGCAGGGGACAAGGGGGGACCGATCAGCCCCAGCATTTT; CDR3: CASRGQGGTDQPQHF
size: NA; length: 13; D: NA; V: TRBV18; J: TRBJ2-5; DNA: TGTGCCAGCTCACCAGGGATGGGGGAGACCCAGTACTTC; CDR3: CASSPGMGETQYF
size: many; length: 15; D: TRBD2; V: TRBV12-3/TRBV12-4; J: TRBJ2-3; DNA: TGTGCCAGCAGTTTATGGCTAGCGGGGACAGATACGCAGTATTTT; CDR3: CASSLWLAGTDTQYF
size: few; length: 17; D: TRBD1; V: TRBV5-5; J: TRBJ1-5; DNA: TGTGCCAGCAGCTTGGAGGGGGCCAGGGGTAGCAATCAGCCCCAGCATTTT; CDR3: CASSLEGARGSNQPQHF
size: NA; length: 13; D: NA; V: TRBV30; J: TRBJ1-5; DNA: TGTGCCTGGATGGGGGGCCCCGGGGGAGCCCTGCATTTT; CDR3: CAWMGGPGGALHF
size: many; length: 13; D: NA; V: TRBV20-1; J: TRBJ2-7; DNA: TGCAGTGCTAATGGGGGAATCTCCTACGAGCAGTACTTC; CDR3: CSANGGISYEQYF
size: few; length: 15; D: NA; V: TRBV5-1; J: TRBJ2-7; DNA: TGCGCCAGCAGCTTGGATCCAGTCCTCTCCTACGAGCAGTACTTC; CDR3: CASSLDPVLSYEQYF
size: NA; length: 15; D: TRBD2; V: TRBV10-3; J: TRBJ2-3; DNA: TGTGCCATCAGTGAGTCGACTAGCCGAACAGATACGCAGTATTTT; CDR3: CAISESTSRTDTQYF
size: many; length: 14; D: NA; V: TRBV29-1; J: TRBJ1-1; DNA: TGCAGCGTCCGGGACACCCCAAGGGGCACTGAAGCTTTCTTT; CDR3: CSVRDTPRGTEAFF
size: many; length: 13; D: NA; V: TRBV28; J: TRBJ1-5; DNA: TGTGCCAGCAGTTCGGAATGGGGCCAGCCCCAGCATTTT; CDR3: CASSSEWGQPQHF
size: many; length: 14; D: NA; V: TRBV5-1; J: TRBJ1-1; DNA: TGCGCCAGCAGCTTCAGGGAAATGAACACTGAAGCTTTCTTT; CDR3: CASSFREMNTEAFF
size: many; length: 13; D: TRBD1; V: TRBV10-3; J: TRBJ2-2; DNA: TGTGCCATCAGGAGACAGGGGACCGGGGAGCTGTTTTTT; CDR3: CAIRRQGTGELFF
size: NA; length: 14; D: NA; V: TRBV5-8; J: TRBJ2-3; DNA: TGTGCCAGCAGCTTACTACCCAGCACAGATACGCAGTATTTT; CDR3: CASSLLPSTDTQYF
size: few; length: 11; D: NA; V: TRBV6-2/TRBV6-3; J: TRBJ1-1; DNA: TGTGCCAGCAGTCCCGGGTTCCAAGCTTTCTTT; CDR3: CASSPGFQAFF
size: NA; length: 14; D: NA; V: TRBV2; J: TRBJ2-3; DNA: TGTGCCAGCAGACACTATCTTAGCACAGATACGCAGTATTTT; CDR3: CASRHYLSTDTQYF
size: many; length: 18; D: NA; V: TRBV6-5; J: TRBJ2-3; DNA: TGTGCCAGCAGTTACTCGAGCGGTTCACTTTCTAGCACAGATACGCAGTATTTT; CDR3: CASSYSSGSLSSTDTQYF
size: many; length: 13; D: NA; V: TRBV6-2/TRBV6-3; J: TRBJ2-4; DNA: TGTGCCAGCAGTTACAAGCGGTGGGACATTCAGTACTTC; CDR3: CASSYKRWDIQYF
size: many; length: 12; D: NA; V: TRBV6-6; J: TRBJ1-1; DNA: TGTGCCAGCAGTTACCTAAACACTGAAGCTTTCTTT; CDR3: CASSYLNTEAFF
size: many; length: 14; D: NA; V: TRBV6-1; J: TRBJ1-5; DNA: TGTGCCAGCAGTGAACAGGGCGCCAATCAGCCCCAGCATTTT; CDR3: CASSEQGANQPQHF
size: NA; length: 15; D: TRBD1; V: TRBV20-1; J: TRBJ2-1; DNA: TGCAGTGCTCCCATGGACAGGGCCTCCTACAATGAGCAGTTCTTC; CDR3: CSAPMDRASYNEQFF
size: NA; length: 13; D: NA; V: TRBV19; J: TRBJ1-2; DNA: TGTGCCAGTAGTCGACAGGAGATCTATGGCTACACCTTC; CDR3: CASSRQEIYGYTF